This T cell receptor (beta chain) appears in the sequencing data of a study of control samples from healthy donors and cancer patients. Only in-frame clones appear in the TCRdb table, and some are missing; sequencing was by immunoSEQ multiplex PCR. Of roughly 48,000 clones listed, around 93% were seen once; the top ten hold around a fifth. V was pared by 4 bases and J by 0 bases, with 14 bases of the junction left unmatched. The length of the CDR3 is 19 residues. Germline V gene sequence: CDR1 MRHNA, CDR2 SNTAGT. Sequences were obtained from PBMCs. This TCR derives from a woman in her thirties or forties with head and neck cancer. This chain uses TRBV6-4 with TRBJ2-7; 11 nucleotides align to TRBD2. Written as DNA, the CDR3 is TGTGCCAGCAGTGTATTAACTAGCGGGAGATTTATTTTCTCCTACGAGCAGTACTTC. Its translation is CASSVLTSGRFIFSYEQYF.